This T cell receptor beta chain was found in a study of control samples from healthy donors and cancer patients. V was shortened by 0 bases and J by 3 bases, with 6 bases between the two germline ends. The CDR3 runs 14 residues. The germline V gene encodes CDR1 SGHVS and CDR2 FQNEAQ. TCRdb's copy holds only in-frame clones and misses some; the assay was immunoSEQ multiplex PCR. The sample includes tens of thousands of clones, roughly nine tenths of them seen just once. The chain employs TRBV7-8 and TRBJ1-5; D unresolved. This sequence was found in a woman in her twenties or thirties in good health. Material for sequencing was blood. CDR3 sequence reads: CASSLAGHNQPQHF. The CDR3, as DNA: TGTGCCAGCAGCTTAGCCGGCCACAATCAGCCCCAGCATTTT.